These 13 T cell receptor beta chains originate from one sample sequenced in a study of OX40 agonist ivuxolimab in advanced cancers. Libraries were constructed by the immunoSEQ multiplex PCR assay. TCRdb obtained this table from immuneACCESS and retained in-frame rearrangements with V and J assigned. These tables miss some clones; where compared with another copy, unresolved V genes account for less than half of the shortfall, and the remainder is unexplained. The sample profile shows 100,000 to 120,000 clones; 75% to 95% of them were found once. The ten biggest clones cover roughly 0.66% of the sample. This specimen was CD4+ or CD8+ T cells sorted from blood, taken in a trial of the OX40 agonist ivuxolimab. The receptors originated from an adult with an advanced solid tumor such as melanoma, head and neck, liver or kidney cancer.

This clone was counted a single time. J is TRBJ2-7 and V is TRBV10-2; the D gene is possibly TRBD2 (7 bases). Trimming removed 4 bases from V and 4 bases from J, with 14 bases in between. CDR1 and CDR2 from the germline V gene are WSHSY and SAAADI. This CDR3 has 14 residues. The CDR3 protein is CASSGRGAGYEQYF. DNA of the CDR3: TGCGCCAGCAGTGGTCGGGGGGCGGGATACGAGCAGTACTTC.

This chain links TRBV10-3 with TRBJ2-7, with D tentatively TRBD1 (6 bases). Germline V gives CDR1 ENHRY, CDR2 SYGVKD. V lost 2 bases, J lost 4 bases, and 6 bases lay in between. The length of the CDR3 is 12 residues. CDR3 in amino acids: CAISEGQYEQYF. CDR3 nucleotides: TGTGCCATCAGTGAGGGACAGTACGAGCAGTACTTC.

The V and J genes are TRBV29-1 and TRBJ2-1; TRBD2 matches 12 bases. The CDR3 loop spans 13 amino acids. After removal of 6 bases from V and 5 bases from J, the junction contained 2 bases not matched to a gene. Germline V gene lookup returns CDR1 SQVTM and CDR2 ANQGSEA. In nucleotides, the CDR3 is TGCAGCGTGCTAGCGGGAGGGGACAATGAGCAGTTCTTC. As protein: CSVLAGGDNEQFF.

The chain combines TRBV19 with TRBJ1-3; tentatively, D is TRBD1 (6 bases). V lost 9 bases and J 3 bases, leaving 9 bases between the germline ends. The CDR3 sequence is 12 residues long. Germline V gene sequence: CDR1 LNHDA, CDR2 SQIVND (reference sequence). The CDR3 protein is CASRTVGNTIYF. DNA of the CDR3: TGTGCCAGCCGGACAGTTGGAAACACCATATATTTT.

This chain joins TRBV15 and TRBJ1-5; D unclear. Germline lookup yields CDR1 LNHNV and CDR2 YYDKDF (reference sequence). This CDR3 spans 15 amino acids. Trimming cost V 0 bases and J 6 bases, with 12 bases left between them. The CDR3 sequence is CATSRDRGGFQPQHF. DNA of the CDR3: TGTGCCACCAGCAGAGATAGAGGTGGGTTTCAGCCCCAGCATTTT.

The gene calls are TRBV9 and TRBJ2-7; the D gene is possibly TRBD1 (6 bases). The CDR3 is made up of 15 amino acids. The germline gives CDR1 SGDLS, CDR2 YYNGEE. V was cut by 5 bases and J by 7 bases, with 22 bases left in between. The CDR3: CASSPPYTGRREQYF. In DNA, the CDR3 is TGTGCCAGCAGTCCTCCCTACACAGGGCGAAGGGAGCAGTACTTC.

The chain joins TRBV14 to TRBJ2-1, with D possibly TRBD1 on 5 matching bases. Trimming took 4 bases from V and 9 from J, leaving 19 bases between them. The CDR3 totals 15 residues. The germline V gene encodes CDR1 SGHDN and CDR2 FVKESK. The CDR3 loop is CASSLHNGHVGEQFF. CDR3 coding DNA: TGTGCCAGCAGCCTACACAATGGACACGTAGGTGAGCAGTTCTTC.

This rearrangement joins TRBV6-1 to TRBJ1-2; D is undetermined. The V and J ends lost 7 bases and 5 bases respectively, with 11 bases between them. Germline CDR1 is MNHNS and CDR2 is SASEGT. The length of the CDR3 is 12 residues. DNA of the CDR3: TGTGCCAGCACCGATTGGCAGTATGGCTACACCTTC. It is translated as CASTDWQYGYTF.

Details on this clone: The sample has other DNA sequences that encode this CDR3 too. The chain links TRBV6-5 to TRBJ2-7; no clear D gene. The V gene lost 4 bases and the J gene lost 4 bases, with 5 bases spanning the gap. CDR1 and CDR2 (germline): MNHEY, SVGAGI. The CDR3 is 11 residues long. DNA of the CDR3: TGTGCCAGCAGTTCCCCGTACGAGCAGTACTTC. This gives the protein CASSSPYEQYF.

The CDR3, as DNA: TGTGCCAGCAGGACAGACAGCACAGATACGCAGTATTTT. Its translation is CASRTDSTDTQYF. The V call is TRBV6-5, the J call TRBJ2-3; TRBD1 is a possible D gene (5 bases). The germline CDR1 and CDR2 sequences are MNHEY and SVGAGI. The CDR3 contains 13 residues. Trimming took off 6 bases at V and 0 bases at J, with 7 bases between the two ends.

The J gene is TRBJ2-2, the V gene TRBV10-1, with D perhaps TRBD1 (5 bases). CDR3 size: 14 residues. The V and J ends lost 3 bases and 7 bases respectively, with 12 bases between them. The germline V gene has CDR1 WNHNN and CDR2 SYGVQD (reference sequence). The CDR3 spells CASSEPGSNGELFF. In DNA, the CDR3 is TGCGCCAGCAGTGAACCAGGGTCTAACGGGGAGCTGTTTTTT.

The chain joins TRBV5-1 to TRBJ1-4, with D perhaps TRBD1 (6 bases). The CDR3 is 15 residues long. Germline V gene lookup returns CDR1 SGHRS and CDR2 YFSETQ. With 4 bases removed from V and 8 bases from J, the gap between germline ends came to 18 bases. CDR3 sequence reads: CASSPEDSRIEKLFF. For the CDR3, the DNA is TGCGCCAGCAGCCCCGAGGACAGTAGAATCGAAAAACTGTTTTTT.

The chain couples TRBV6-1 to TRBJ2-3; D unresolved. V lost 5 bases and J lost 0, with 9 bases in between. CDR1 and CDR2 from the germline V gene are MNHNS and SASEGT. The CDR3 is 14 amino acids. As DNA, the CDR3 is TGTGCCAGCAGTCTACAAGTTAGCACAGATACGCAGTATTTT. Translated: CASSLQVSTDTQYF.